The present TCR beta chain was sequenced within a study of T cell responses to AZD1222 COVID-19 vaccine. Germline loops: CDR1 MRHNA, CDR2 SNTAGT. The V gene lost 5 bases and the J gene lost 7 bases, with 11 bases spanning the gap. The CDR3 runs 12 residues. On this clone itself: What it binds is unknown.

Only in-frame clones appear in the TCRdb table, and some are missing; sequencing was by immunoSEQ multiplex PCR. The sample consists of about 270,000 clones, approximately 94% of them appearing once. Study findings and constraints: Clonal diversity was possibly underestimated, and the donors were mostly white British, with more females. Repertoires were obtained only post-peak T cell response.

The rearrangement uses TRBV6-4 and TRBJ2-5, with D perhaps being TRBD1 or TRBD2 (5 bases each). This clonotype was obtained from an adult who received the AZD1222 COVID-19 vaccine. The material was peripheral blood, obtained 28 days after the second AZD1222 dose. The CDR3 nucleotides are TGTGCCAGCAGTCCCGGGACCGGGACCCAGTACTTC. Translation gives CASSPGTGTQYF.